The TCR beta chain under discussion was sequenced for a study of shared clonotypes between healthy human individuals. Healthy and HIV-negative, the adult donors had no recent acute infections or vaccinations. The donors were all Caucasian adults (living in Nashville, Tennessee). About this clone: Its antigen is not identified.

Study-wide results and caveats: Clonotypes shared by all four sorted-subset donors had higher generation probabilities than non-shared clonotypes. Generally, naive subsets came out with larger estimated richness than memory subsets.

Some clones are missing from TCRdb's copy, which holds only in-frame ones; the method was immunoSEQ multiplex PCR. The table has around 200,000 clones, about 93% seen once. V lost 5 bases to trimming and J lost 4 bases, with 17 bases between them. Germline V CDR1 and CDR2: SEHNR, FQNEAQ (reference sequence). This CDR3 contains 16 residues. The genes are TRBV7-9 and TRBJ1-4; D is uncertain. This clonotype was sampled from a young woman in good health. The sequencing sample was made of naive CD4+ T cells sorted from blood. As to subset: CD45RA+ positively selected. The DNA of the CDR3 is TGTGCCAGCAGCCTACCTACTGGCGGCCTTAATGAAAAACTGTTTTTT. Protein product: CASSLPTGGLNEKLFF.